Listed below are T cell receptor beta chains from one sample, sequenced in a study of blood T cell repertoires in COVID-19. TCRdb's table, derived via immunoSEQ multiplex PCR, lists solely in-frame clones and lacks some. This sample has 150,000 to 200,000 clones; about 85% occur once, and the top ten carry around 1.9%. The sequencing sample was made of peripheral blood. All receptors derive from a man aged 65 to 85 with active or convalescent COVID-19. Both conserved end residues are part of each CDR3. Fields, in order: J gene, V gene, clone size, D gene, CDR3 protein, CDR3 DNA. D genes are given only for firm matches. Part of the rows lack a size; the others show once, few, many or a class for expanded clones.

J gene: TRBJ1-2
V gene: TRBV15
clone size: .
D gene: .
CDR3 protein: CATSREKTGSAHGYTF
CDR3 DNA: TGTGCCACCAGCAGAGAGAAGACAGGTAGCGCCCATGGCTACACCTTC

J gene: TRBJ1-5
V gene: TRBV27
clone size: .
D gene: TRBD1
CDR3 protein: CASSLSGTGAHQPQHF
CDR3 DNA: TGTGCCAGCAGTTTATCCGGGACAGGTGCCCATCAGCCCCAGCATTTT

J gene: TRBJ2-1
V gene: TRBV25-1
clone size: .
D gene: .
CDR3 protein: CASSRGISYNEQFF
CDR3 DNA: TGTGCCAGCAGTAGGGGGATCTCCTACAATGAGCAGTTCTTC

J gene: TRBJ1-2
V gene: TRBV4-3
clone size: .
D gene: .
CDR3 protein: CASSQGGVGYGYTF
CDR3 DNA: TGCGCCAGCAGCCAAGGGGGGGTTGGGTATGGCTACACCTTC

J gene: TRBJ2-7
V gene: TRBV27
clone size: .
D gene: .
CDR3 protein: CASSRLGLSYEQYF
CDR3 DNA: TGTGCCAGCAGTCGGCTAGGCCTAAGCTACGAGCAGTACTTC

J gene: TRBJ2-2
V gene: TRBV5-6
clone size: .
D gene: TRBD1
CDR3 protein: CASSLLGQRGTGRDGELFF
CDR3 DNA: TGTGCCAGCAGCTTGCTTGGACAGAGGGGGACAGGGCGGGACGGGGAGCTGTTTTTT

J gene: TRBJ2-7
V gene: TRBV10-1
clone size: many
D gene: TRBD2
CDR3 protein: CASKEREGSYEQYF
CDR3 DNA: TGCGCCAGCAAAGAACGGGAGGGTTCCTACGAGCAGTACTTC

J gene: TRBJ1-1
V gene: TRBV6-5
clone size: .
D gene: .
CDR3 protein: CASSYSGGTEAFF
CDR3 DNA: TGTGCCAGCAGTTACTCGGGGGGCACTGAAGCTTTCTTT

J gene: TRBJ2-7
V gene: TRBV10-2
clone size: .
D gene: .
CDR3 protein: CASTNPASRVYEQYF
CDR3 DNA: TGCGCCAGCACCAATCCGGCTAGCAGAGTCTACGAGCAGTACTTC

J gene: TRBJ1-1
V gene: TRBV4-3
clone size: .
D gene: .
CDR3 protein: CASSQAAGGGTEAFF
CDR3 DNA: TGCGCCAGCAGCCAAGCGGCTGGGGGGGGAACTGAAGCTTTCTTT

J gene: TRBJ2-3
V gene: TRBV3-1/TRBV3-2
clone size: .
D gene: .
CDR3 protein: CASSLLRDTDTQYF
CDR3 DNA: TGTGCCAGCAGCCTGCTTCGAGACACAGATACGCAGTATTTT

J gene: TRBJ1-2
V gene: TRBV6-7
clone size: .
D gene: .
CDR3 protein: CASPSPGSHYGYTF
CDR3 DNA: TGTGCCAGCCCGTCCCCGGGGTCTCACTATGGCTACACCTTC

J gene: TRBJ2-7
V gene: TRBV3-1/TRBV3-2
clone size: .
D gene: .
CDR3 protein: CASSQNRLGYEQYF
CDR3 DNA: TGTGCCAGCAGCCAGAACAGATTGGGCTACGAGCAGTACTTC

J gene: TRBJ2-1
V gene: TRBV7-2
clone size: .
D gene: TRBD2
CDR3 protein: CASSLEGSGSFYEQFF
CDR3 DNA: TGTGCCAGCAGCTTAGAGGGCAGCGGGAGTTTTTATGAGCAGTTCTTC

J gene: TRBJ1-4
V gene: TRBV2
clone size: .
D gene: TRBD1
CDR3 protein: CASSDGDRVFEKLFF
CDR3 DNA: TGTGCCAGCAGTGACGGTGACAGGGTTTTTGAAAAACTGTTTTTT

J gene: TRBJ2-7
V gene: TRBV5-1
clone size: .
D gene: .
CDR3 protein: CASSLTGMYEQYF
CDR3 DNA: TGCGCCAGCAGCTTGACAGGGATGTACGAGCAGTACTTC

J gene: TRBJ2-1
V gene: TRBV24-1
clone size: few
D gene: .
CDR3 protein: CATSDLRKGDYNEQFF
CDR3 DNA: TGTGCCACCAGTGACCTCCGGAAGGGGGACTACAATGAGCAGTTCTTC

J gene: TRBJ1-2
V gene: TRBV5-8
clone size: few
D gene: .
CDR3 protein: CASSLVRPETDGYTF
CDR3 DNA: TGTGCCAGCAGCTTGGTTCGCCCGGAGACGGATGGCTACACCTTC

J gene: TRBJ2-3
V gene: TRBV30
clone size: .
D gene: TRBD1
CDR3 protein: CACTPRGKSTDTQYF
CDR3 DNA: TGTGCCTGTACACCCAGGGGGAAGAGCACAGATACGCAGTATTTT

J gene: TRBJ2-3
V gene: TRBV5-8
clone size: .
D gene: TRBD2
CDR3 protein: CASSKGTSGTDTQYF
CDR3 DNA: TGTGCCAGCAGCAAAGGGACTAGCGGCACAGATACGCAGTATTTT

J gene: TRBJ1-6
V gene: TRBV7-9
clone size: .
D gene: TRBD1
CDR3 protein: CASSLRDRISPLHF
CDR3 DNA: TGTGCCAGCAGCCTGCGGGACAGGATTTCACCCCTCCACTTT

J gene: TRBJ1-2
V gene: TRBV14
clone size: .
D gene: TRBD1
CDR3 protein: CASSPLRTGVHGYTF
CDR3 DNA: TGTGCCAGCAGCCCCCTCCGGACAGGGGTTCATGGCTACACCTTC

J gene: TRBJ2-2
V gene: TRBV11-2
clone size: .
D gene: .
CDR3 protein: CASSSSDQGVGELFF
CDR3 DNA: TGTGCCAGCAGCAGCTCTGACCAGGGTGTCGGGGAGCTGTTTTTT

J gene: TRBJ2-3
V gene: TRBV5-1
clone size: .
D gene: TRBD2
CDR3 protein: CASSLGLAGGSTDTQYF
CDR3 DNA: TGCGCCAGCAGCTTGGGACTAGCGGGAGGTTCCACAGATACGCAGTATTTT

J gene: TRBJ2-1
V gene: TRBV9
clone size: .
D gene: TRBD2
CDR3 protein: CASSSRGGVYNEQFF
CDR3 DNA: TGTGCCAGCAGCTCCCGCGGGGGGGTTTACAATGAGCAGTTCTTC

J gene: TRBJ1-1
V gene: TRBV18
clone size: .
D gene: .
CDR3 protein: CASSPEQGRNTEAFF
CDR3 DNA: TGTGCCAGCTCACCCGAACAGGGAAGGAACACTGAAGCTTTCTTT

J gene: TRBJ1-3
V gene: TRBV18
clone size: few
D gene: TRBD1
CDR3 protein: CASSQTPGQGSYSGNTIYF
CDR3 DNA: TGTGCCAGCTCACAGACCCCGGGACAGGGATCTTACTCTGGAAACACCATATATTTT

J gene: TRBJ1-2
V gene: TRBV5-4
clone size: .
D gene: TRBD1
CDR3 protein: CASSLRGQGSGYTF
CDR3 DNA: TGTGCCAGCAGCCTACGCGGACAGGGGAGTGGCTACACCTTC

J gene: TRBJ1-2
V gene: TRBV5-6
clone size: .
D gene: .
CDR3 protein: CASSSPVGLRYGYTF
CDR3 DNA: TGTGCCAGCAGCTCCCCGGTCGGGTTAAGGTATGGCTACACCTTC

J gene: TRBJ1-2
V gene: TRBV3-1/TRBV3-2
clone size: .
D gene: TRBD1
CDR3 protein: CASSQGQGRPYGYTF
CDR3 DNA: TGTGCCAGCAGCCAGGGACAGGGGCGGCCCTATGGCTACACCTTC

J gene: TRBJ1-3
V gene: TRBV5-6
clone size: .
D gene: .
CDR3 protein: CASSPPPNTGNTIYF
CDR3 DNA: TGTGCCAGCAGCCCCCCCCCTAATACTGGAAACACCATATATTTT

J gene: TRBJ2-7
V gene: TRBV5-6
clone size: .
D gene: .
CDR3 protein: CASSMGRGEQYF
CDR3 DNA: TGTGCCAGCAGCATGGGTAGGGGCGAGCAGTACTTC